Listed below are T cell receptor beta chains from one sample, sequenced in a study of T-cell memory formation after mild COVID-19. MiXCR, applied by TCRdb to the 5' RACE reads, yields one record per CDR3 protein. Of approximately 290,000 distinct CDR3 sequences in the sample, roughly 15% were seen once. Sequencing was carried out using PBMCs or a T cell subset sorted from them (not recorded which). The receptors derive from a young man who had mild COVID-19 (a few samples of this study predate the infection). Cell type and time point are not known. Both conserved end residues are part of each CDR3. The D gene is left open where the match is weak. The size field is filled for only some rows; it gives once, few, many or a size class.

j_gene: TRBJ2-5; v_gene: TRBV7-2; d_gene: NA; abundance: NA; CDR3aa: CASSSGRVGLETQYF; CDR3nt: TGTGCCAGCAGCTCTGGACGAGTCGGTCTAGAGACCCAGTACTTC
j_gene: TRBJ1-6; v_gene: TRBV2; d_gene: NA; abundance: NA; CDR3aa: CASSPGTYNSPLHF; CDR3nt: TGTGCCAGCAGCCCCGGGACCTATAATTCACCCCTCCACTTT
j_gene: TRBJ2-1; v_gene: TRBV19; d_gene: TRBD2; abundance: once; CDR3aa: CATSTELAVNEQFF; CDR3nt: TGTGCCACTAGTACGGAACTAGCGGTCAATGAGCAGTTCTTC
j_gene: TRBJ1-2; v_gene: TRBV9; d_gene: NA; abundance: NA; CDR3aa: CASSDDAEHYGYTF; CDR3nt: TGTGCCAGCAGCGATGACGCGGAACACTATGGCTACACCTTC
j_gene: TRBJ2-5; v_gene: TRBV5-6; d_gene: TRBD1; abundance: NA; CDR3aa: CASSLPGTGEETQYF; CDR3nt: TGTGCCAGCAGCCTCCCCGGGACAGGCGAAGAGACCCAGTACTTC
j_gene: TRBJ2-7; v_gene: TRBV9; d_gene: NA; abundance: NA; CDR3aa: CASSPRTSGEQYF; CDR3nt: TGTGCCAGCAGCCCACGGACCTCCGGCGAGCAGTACTTC
j_gene: TRBJ2-5; v_gene: TRBV12-3/TRBV12-4; d_gene: NA; abundance: few; CDR3aa: CASSSLSIQETQYF; CDR3nt: TGTGCCAGCAGTTCTCTCTCTATCCAAGAGACCCAGTACTTC
j_gene: TRBJ1-4; v_gene: TRBV7-9; d_gene: NA; abundance: NA; CDR3aa: CASGGGWDYEKLFF; CDR3nt: TGTGCCAGCGGAGGAGGGTGGGATTATGAAAAACTGTTTTTT
j_gene: TRBJ1-5; v_gene: TRBV7-6; d_gene: TRBD1; abundance: few; CDR3aa: CASSPLAGQDAYSNQPQHF; CDR3nt: TGTGCCAGCAGCCCCTTAGCCGGACAGGACGCTTATAGCAATCAGCCCCAGCATTTT
j_gene: TRBJ2-7; v_gene: TRBV6-2/TRBV6-3; d_gene: NA; abundance: few; CDR3aa: CASSYSSGDSYEQYF; CDR3nt: TGTGCCAGCAGTTACTCGTCAGGGGATAGCTACGAGCAGTACTTC
j_gene: TRBJ1-1; v_gene: TRBV9; d_gene: NA; abundance: few; CDR3aa: CASSVTGYTEAFF; CDR3nt: TGTGCCAGCAGCGTAACAGGGTACACTGAAGCTTTCTTT
j_gene: TRBJ2-1; v_gene: TRBV11-2; d_gene: NA; abundance: many; CDR3aa: CASSSVGDEQFF; CDR3nt: TGTGCCAGCAGCTCCGTGGGGGATGAGCAGTTCTTC
j_gene: TRBJ1-1; v_gene: TRBV11-2; d_gene: TRBD1; abundance: many; CDR3aa: CASSLAGTGNTEAFF; CDR3nt: TGTGCCAGCAGCTTAGCCGGGACAGGGAACACTGAAGCTTTCTTT
j_gene: TRBJ1-1; v_gene: TRBV29-1; d_gene: TRBD1; abundance: many; CDR3aa: CSVDTGEDTEAFF; CDR3nt: TGCAGCGTTGATACAGGGGAGGACACTGAAGCTTTCTTT
j_gene: TRBJ2-5; v_gene: TRBV5-1; d_gene: TRBD2; abundance: NA; CDR3aa: CASSSQGTLAGGETQYF; CDR3nt: TGCGCCAGCAGCTCTCAGGGGACACTAGCGGGGGGTGAGACCCAGTACTTC
j_gene: TRBJ2-5; v_gene: TRBV5-1; d_gene: TRBD2; abundance: many; CDR3aa: CASSLGTSGETQYF; CDR3nt: TGCGCCAGCAGCTTGGGGACTAGCGGGGAGACCCAGTACTTC
j_gene: TRBJ2-2; v_gene: TRBV13; d_gene: NA; abundance: few; CDR3aa: CASSLVANGELFF; CDR3nt: TGTGCCAGCAGCTTAGTGGCCAACGGGGAGCTGTTTTTT
j_gene: TRBJ2-6; v_gene: TRBV28; d_gene: NA; abundance: few; CDR3aa: CASSYPWATGANVLTF; CDR3nt: TGTGCCAGCAGTTATCCCTGGGCGACTGGGGCCAACGTCCTGACTTTC
j_gene: TRBJ2-5; v_gene: TRBV5-1; d_gene: NA; abundance: few; CDR3aa: CASSLESVGETQYF; CDR3nt: TGCGCCAGCAGCTTGGAATCGGTAGGGGAGACCCAGTACTTC
j_gene: TRBJ2-1; v_gene: TRBV5-1; d_gene: NA; abundance: NA; CDR3aa: CASSFLVDNNEQFF; CDR3nt: TGCGCCAGCAGCTTCCTGGTCGACAACAATGAGCAGTTCTTC
j_gene: TRBJ2-3; v_gene: TRBV24-1; d_gene: TRBD2; abundance: many; CDR3aa: CATSDPGGVGDTQYF; CDR3nt: TGTGCCACCAGTGACCCCGGGGGGGTAGGAGATACGCAGTATTTT
j_gene: TRBJ1-1; v_gene: TRBV4-1; d_gene: NA; abundance: NA; CDR3aa: CASSQVQMNTEAFF; CDR3nt: TGCGCCAGCAGCCAAGTACAGATGAACACTGAAGCTTTCTTT
j_gene: TRBJ1-6; v_gene: TRBV5-1; d_gene: NA; abundance: few; CDR3aa: CASRSVPGYNSPLHF; CDR3nt: TGCGCCAGCAGAAGCGTTCCGGGCTATAATTCACCCCTCCACTTT
j_gene: TRBJ2-3; v_gene: TRBV28; d_gene: TRBD2; abundance: NA; CDR3aa: CASSSYKNLAGGYFSTDTQYF; CDR3nt: TGTGCCAGCAGTTCTTACAAGAACCTAGCGGGGGGGTACTTTAGCACAGATACGCAGTATTTT
j_gene: TRBJ2-5; v_gene: TRBV12-3/TRBV12-4; d_gene: TRBD1; abundance: few; CDR3aa: CASRATGGQETQYF; CDR3nt: TGTGCCAGCAGGGCGACAGGGGGCCAAGAGACCCAGTACTTC
j_gene: TRBJ2-3; v_gene: TRBV7-9; d_gene: TRBD2; abundance: few; CDR3aa: CASSRGLAGGLSTDTQYF; CDR3nt: TGTGCCAGCAGCCGGGGACTAGCGGGGGGCCTAAGCACAGATACGCAGTATTTT
j_gene: TRBJ2-3; v_gene: TRBV4-2; d_gene: NA; abundance: few; CDR3aa: CASSQESVPDTQYF; CDR3nt: TGTGCCAGCAGCCAAGAGTCGGTACCAGATACGCAGTATTTT
j_gene: TRBJ1-5; v_gene: TRBV6-5; d_gene: TRBD1; abundance: few; CDR3aa: CASSRQGPRQPQHF; CDR3nt: TGTGCCAGCAGCCGACAGGGACCACGTCAGCCCCAGCATTTT
j_gene: TRBJ2-5; v_gene: TRBV4-3; d_gene: TRBD2; abundance: many; CDR3aa: CASSQVPPGLAGGPEETQYF; CDR3nt: TGCGCCAGCAGCCAAGTTCCACCGGGACTAGCGGGGGGTCCCGAAGAGACCCAGTACTTC
j_gene: TRBJ2-3; v_gene: TRBV18; d_gene: NA; abundance: NA; CDR3aa: CASSPPVRTDTQYF; CDR3nt: TGTGCCAGCTCACCACCGGTCCGCACAGATACGCAGTATTTT
j_gene: TRBJ1-2; v_gene: TRBV7-8; d_gene: NA; abundance: few; CDR3aa: CASSLGKLPLPSWFTF; CDR3nt: TGTGCCAGCAGCTTAGGGAAACTCCCGCTCCCTTCTTGGTTCACCTTC
j_gene: TRBJ2-1; v_gene: TRBV9; d_gene: NA; abundance: few; CDR3aa: CASSVYNEQFF; CDR3nt: TGTGCCAGCAGCGTTTACAATGAGCAGTTCTTC
j_gene: TRBJ2-2; v_gene: TRBV13; d_gene: TRBD1; abundance: NA; CDR3aa: CASSLRTGAKGELFF; CDR3nt: TGTGCCAGCAGCTTAAGGACAGGGGCCAAGGGGGAGCTGTTTTTT
j_gene: TRBJ2-1; v_gene: TRBV18; d_gene: TRBD1; abundance: many; CDR3aa: CASSATGAEQFF; CDR3nt: TGTGCCAGCTCTGCGACAGGGGCCGAGCAGTTCTTC
j_gene: TRBJ2-3; v_gene: TRBV12-3/TRBV12-4; d_gene: NA; abundance: many; CDR3aa: CASSFASRTDTQYF; CDR3nt: TGTGCCAGCAGTTTCGCCAGCCGCACAGATACGCAGTATTTT
j_gene: TRBJ2-3; v_gene: TRBV27; d_gene: TRBD2; abundance: NA; CDR3aa: CASGERGLTDTQYF; CDR3nt: TGTGCCAGCGGGGAGCGGGGACTAACAGATACGCAGTATTTT
j_gene: TRBJ2-6; v_gene: TRBV6-2/TRBV6-3; d_gene: NA; abundance: few; CDR3aa: CASSKSPVGANVLTF; CDR3nt: TGTGCCAGCAGTAAATCCCCAGTTGGGGCCAACGTCCTGACTTTC
j_gene: TRBJ2-7; v_gene: TRBV12-3/TRBV12-4; d_gene: TRBD1; abundance: many; CDR3aa: CASSTGTGFYEQYF; CDR3nt: TGTGCCAGCAGCACCGGGACAGGTTTTTACGAGCAGTACTTC
j_gene: TRBJ2-1; v_gene: TRBV2; d_gene: NA; abundance: many; CDR3aa: CASSEVLTIYNEQFF; CDR3nt: TGTGCCAGCAGTGAAGTATTGACAATCTACAATGAGCAGTTCTTC
j_gene: TRBJ1-5; v_gene: TRBV24-1; d_gene: NA; abundance: NA; CDR3aa: CATSDRGQPQHF; CDR3nt: TGTGCCACCAGTGATCGGGGGCAGCCCCAGCATTTT
j_gene: TRBJ1-1; v_gene: TRBV11-2; d_gene: NA; abundance: NA; CDR3aa: CASSSGVTEAFF; CDR3nt: TGTGCCAGCAGCTCAGGTGTCACTGAAGCTTTCTTT
j_gene: TRBJ1-1; v_gene: TRBV4-3; d_gene: NA; abundance: many; CDR3aa: CASSQDQWGTTEAFF; CDR3nt: TGCGCCAGCAGCCAAGATCAGTGGGGCACTACTGAAGCTTTCTTT
j_gene: TRBJ1-5; v_gene: TRBV4-3; d_gene: NA; abundance: NA; CDR3aa: CASSQDFSYSNQPQHF; CDR3nt: TGCGCCAGCAGCCAAGATTTTAGTTATAGCAATCAGCCCCAGCATTTT
j_gene: TRBJ2-1; v_gene: TRBV4-3; d_gene: NA; abundance: few; CDR3aa: CASSQENSFNNEQFF; CDR3nt: TGCGCCAGCAGCCAAGAAAATAGTTTCAACAATGAGCAGTTCTTC
j_gene: TRBJ1-1; v_gene: TRBV7-6; d_gene: TRBD1; abundance: many; CDR3aa: CASSSRDRDTEAFF; CDR3nt: TGTGCCAGCAGCAGCCGGGACAGGGACACTGAAGCTTTCTTT
j_gene: TRBJ1-4; v_gene: TRBV5-1; d_gene: TRBD1; abundance: NA; CDR3aa: CASSSRTGLIATNEKLFF; CDR3nt: TGCGCCAGCAGCTCGAGGACAGGGTTGATTGCAACTAATGAAAAACTGTTTTTT
j_gene: TRBJ2-3; v_gene: TRBV27; d_gene: NA; abundance: many; CDR3aa: CASSLPGLARKGTDTQYF; CDR3nt: TGTGCCAGCAGTTTACCGGGTCTAGCGCGAAAGGGCACAGATACGCAGTATTTT
j_gene: TRBJ2-2; v_gene: TRBV12-3/TRBV12-4; d_gene: NA; abundance: few; CDR3aa: CASSFSLASGELFF; CDR3nt: TGTGCCAGCAGTTTCTCTCTAGCCTCTGGGGAGCTGTTTTTT
j_gene: TRBJ2-4; v_gene: TRBV7-2; d_gene: NA; abundance: few; CDR3aa: CASSWGVGPQNIQYF; CDR3nt: TGTGCCAGCAGCTGGGGGGTCGGGCCTCAAAACATTCAGTACTTC
j_gene: TRBJ1-2; v_gene: TRBV5-6; d_gene: NA; abundance: NA; CDR3aa: CASSIRQILTF; CDR3nt: TGTGCCAGCAGCATCCGACAGATTCTCACCTTC
j_gene: TRBJ2-1; v_gene: TRBV4-3; d_gene: NA; abundance: NA; CDR3aa: CASSQDTGPYNEQFF; CDR3nt: TGCGCCAGCAGCCAAGACACAGGCCCCTACAATGAGCAGTTCTTC
j_gene: TRBJ1-2; v_gene: TRBV18; d_gene: NA; abundance: few; CDR3aa: CASSPGRTTNYGYTF; CDR3nt: TGTGCCAGCTCACCAGGCAGGACGACTAACTATGGCTACACCTTC
j_gene: TRBJ2-5; v_gene: TRBV12-3/TRBV12-4; d_gene: NA; abundance: many; CDR3aa: CASSPPSYQETQYF; CDR3nt: TGTGCCAGCAGCCCCCCTTCGTACCAAGAGACCCAGTACTTC
j_gene: TRBJ1-2; v_gene: TRBV7-3; d_gene: TRBD1; abundance: NA; CDR3aa: CASSWSGTGAYGYTF; CDR3nt: TGTGCCAGCAGCTGGTCCGGGACAGGGGCCTATGGCTACACCTTC
j_gene: TRBJ2-5; v_gene: TRBV5-8; d_gene: NA; abundance: many; CDR3aa: CASSLIETQYF; CDR3nt: TGTGCCAGCAGCTTGATAGAGACCCAGTACTTC
j_gene: TRBJ2-1; v_gene: TRBV11-2; d_gene: NA; abundance: NA; CDR3aa: CASSLDSPEQFF; CDR3nt: TGTGCCAGCAGCTTAGACTCTCCCGAGCAGTTCTTC
j_gene: TRBJ2-1; v_gene: TRBV24-1; d_gene: TRBD1; abundance: NA; CDR3aa: CATSDVQGAYNEQFF; CDR3nt: TGTGCCACCAGTGATGTTCAGGGGGCCTACAATGAGCAGTTCTTC